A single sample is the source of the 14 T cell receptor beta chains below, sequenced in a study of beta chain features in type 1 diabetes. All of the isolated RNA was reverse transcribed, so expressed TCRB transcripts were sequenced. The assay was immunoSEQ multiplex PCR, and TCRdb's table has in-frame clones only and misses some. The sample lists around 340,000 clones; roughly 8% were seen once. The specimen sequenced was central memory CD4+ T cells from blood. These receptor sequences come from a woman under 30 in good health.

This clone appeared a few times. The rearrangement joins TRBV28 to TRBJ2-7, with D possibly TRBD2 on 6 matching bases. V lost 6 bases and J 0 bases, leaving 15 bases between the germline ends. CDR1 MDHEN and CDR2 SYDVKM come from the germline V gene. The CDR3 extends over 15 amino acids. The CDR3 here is CASRSGGTVSYEQYF. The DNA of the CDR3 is TGTGCCAGCAGATCTGGCGGGACGGTCTCCTACGAGCAGTACTTC.

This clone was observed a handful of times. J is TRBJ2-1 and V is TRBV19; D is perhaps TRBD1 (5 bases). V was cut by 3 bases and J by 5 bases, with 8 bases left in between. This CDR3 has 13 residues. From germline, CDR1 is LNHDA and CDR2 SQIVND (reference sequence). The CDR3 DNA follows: TGTGCCAGTAGTATGGGGCAGAACAATGAGCAGTTCTTC. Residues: CASSMGQNNEQFF. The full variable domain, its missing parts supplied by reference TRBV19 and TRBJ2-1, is DGGITQSPKYLFRKEGQNVTLSCEQNLNHDAMYWYRQDPGQGLRLIYYSQIVNDFQKGDIAEGYSVSREKKESFPLTVTSAQKNPTAFYLCASSMGQNNEQFFGPGTRLTVL.

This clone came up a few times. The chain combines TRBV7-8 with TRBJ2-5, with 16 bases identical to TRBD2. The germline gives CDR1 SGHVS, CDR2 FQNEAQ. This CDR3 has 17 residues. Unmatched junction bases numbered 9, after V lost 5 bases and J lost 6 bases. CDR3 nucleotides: TGTGCCAGCAGCGCGCCGGGACTAGCGGGAGGGTTTAAGACCCAGTACTTC. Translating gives CASSAPGLAGGFKTQYF.

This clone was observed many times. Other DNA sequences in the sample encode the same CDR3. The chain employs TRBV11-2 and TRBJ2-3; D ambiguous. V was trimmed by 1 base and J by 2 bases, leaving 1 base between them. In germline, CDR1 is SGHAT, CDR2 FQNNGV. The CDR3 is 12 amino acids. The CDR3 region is CASSLVTDTQYF. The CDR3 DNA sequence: TGTGCCAGCAGCTTAGTCACAGATACGCAGTATTTT.

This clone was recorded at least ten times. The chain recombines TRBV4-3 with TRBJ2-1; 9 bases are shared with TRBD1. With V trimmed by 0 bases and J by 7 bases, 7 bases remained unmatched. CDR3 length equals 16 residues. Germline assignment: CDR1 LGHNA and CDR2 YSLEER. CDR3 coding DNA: TGCGCCAGCAGCCAAGAAGGTTCCGGGACAGGGAATGAGCAGTTCTTC. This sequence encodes CASSQEGSGTGNEQFF.

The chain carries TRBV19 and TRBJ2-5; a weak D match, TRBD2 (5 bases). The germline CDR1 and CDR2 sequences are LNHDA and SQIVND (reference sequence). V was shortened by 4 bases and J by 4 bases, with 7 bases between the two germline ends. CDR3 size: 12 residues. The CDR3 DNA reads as TGTGCCAGTAGTACCGCGGGAGAGACCCAGTACTTC. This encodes CASSTAGETQYF.

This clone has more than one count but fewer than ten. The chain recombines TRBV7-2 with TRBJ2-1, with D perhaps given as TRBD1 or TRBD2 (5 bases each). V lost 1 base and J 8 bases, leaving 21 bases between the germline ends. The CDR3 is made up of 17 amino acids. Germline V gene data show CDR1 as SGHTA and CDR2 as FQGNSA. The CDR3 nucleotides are TGTGCCAGCAGCTTAGGCAGGACAATGAACACGGAGGATGAGCAGTTCTTC. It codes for CASSLGRTMNTEDEQFF.

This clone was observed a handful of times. The CDR3 coding sequence is TGCGCCAGCAGCCGCGGACTAGCGGGAGGGGGAGAGACCCAGTACTTC. Encoded protein: CASSRGLAGGGETQYF. V is TRBV5-1 and J is TRBJ2-5, with 15 nucleotides matching TRBD2. The CDR3 covers 16 residues. Germline CDR1 SGHRS, CDR2 YFSETQ. V dropped 4 bases and J dropped 4; count of bases not matched to a gene: 5.

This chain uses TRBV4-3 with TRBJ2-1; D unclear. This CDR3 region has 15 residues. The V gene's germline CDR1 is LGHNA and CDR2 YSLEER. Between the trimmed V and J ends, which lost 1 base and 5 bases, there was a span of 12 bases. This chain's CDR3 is CASSQAVGNHNEQFF. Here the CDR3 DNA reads TGCGCCAGCAGCCAAGCCGTAGGGAATCACAATGAGCAGTTCTTC.

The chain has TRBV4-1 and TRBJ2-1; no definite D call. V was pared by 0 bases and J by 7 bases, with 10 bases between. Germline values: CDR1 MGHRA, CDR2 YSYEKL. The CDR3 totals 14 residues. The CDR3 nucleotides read TGCGCCAGCAGCCAAGAATTGACCGCAAATGAGCAGTTCTTC. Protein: CASSQELTANEQFF.

The CDR3 DNA follows: TGTGCCAGCAGCTTAGGGGCAGGGCGTGAGACCCAGTACTTC. Translating it yields CASSLGAGRETQYF. V gene TRBV11-2 combines with J gene TRBJ2-5; perhaps TRBD1 as D (5 bases). Germline assignment: CDR1 SGHAT and CDR2 FQNNGV. V was pared by 1 base and J by 5 bases, with 11 bases between. This CDR3 region has 14 residues.

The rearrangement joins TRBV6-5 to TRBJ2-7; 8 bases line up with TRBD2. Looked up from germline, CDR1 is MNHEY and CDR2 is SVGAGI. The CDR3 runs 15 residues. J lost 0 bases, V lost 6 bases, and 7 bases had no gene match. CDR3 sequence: CASRDISGSSYEQYF. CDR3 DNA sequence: TGTGCCAGCAGAGACATAAGCGGGAGCTCCTACGAGCAGTACTTC.

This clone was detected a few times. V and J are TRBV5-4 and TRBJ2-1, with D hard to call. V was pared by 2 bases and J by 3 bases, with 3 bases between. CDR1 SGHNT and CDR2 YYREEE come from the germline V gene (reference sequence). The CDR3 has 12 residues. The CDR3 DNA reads TGTGCCAGCAGCTTCGACTACAATGAGCAGTTCTTC. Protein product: CASSFDYNEQFF.

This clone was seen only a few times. The CDR3 bases are TGTGCCAGCAGTTCTCACATGAACGATGAGCAGTTCTTC. This encodes CASSSHMNDEQFF. The chain joins TRBV28 to TRBJ2-1, with D uncertain. Germline CDR1 MDHEN, CDR2 SYDVKM. V was shortened by 4 bases and J by 8 bases, with 12 bases between the two germline ends. The CDR3 consists of 13 residues. Full variable domain (remainder filled in from reference TRBV28 and TRBJ2-1): DVKVTQSSRYLVKRTGEKVFLECVQDMDHENMFWYRQDPGLGLRLIYFSYDVKMKEKGDIPEGYSVSREKKERFSLILESASTNQTSMYLCASSSHMNDEQFFGPGTRLTVL.